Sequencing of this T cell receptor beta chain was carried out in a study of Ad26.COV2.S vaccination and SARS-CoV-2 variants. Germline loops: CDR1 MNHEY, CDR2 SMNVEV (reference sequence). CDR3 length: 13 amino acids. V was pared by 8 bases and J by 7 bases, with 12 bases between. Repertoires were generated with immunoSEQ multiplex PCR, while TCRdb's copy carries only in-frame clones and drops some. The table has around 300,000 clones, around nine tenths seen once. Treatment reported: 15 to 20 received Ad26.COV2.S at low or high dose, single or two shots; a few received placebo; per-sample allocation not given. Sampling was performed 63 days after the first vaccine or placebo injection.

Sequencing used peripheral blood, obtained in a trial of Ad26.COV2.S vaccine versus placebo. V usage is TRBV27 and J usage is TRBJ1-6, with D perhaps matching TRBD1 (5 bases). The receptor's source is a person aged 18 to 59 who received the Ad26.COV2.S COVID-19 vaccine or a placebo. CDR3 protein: CASSPDRNSPLHF. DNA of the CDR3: TGTGCCAGCTCACCTGACAGAAATTCACCCCTCCACTTT.